The entry that follows covers one T cell receptor (beta chain) sequence. Repertoires were generated with immunoSEQ multiplex PCR, while TCRdb's copy carries only in-frame clones and drops some. The profile shows roughly 250,000 clones, approximately 83% of them singletons. This sample was included in a study of blood T cell repertoires in COVID-19. Study as a whole: COVID-19 samples, acute and convalescent, were from the United States, Italy and Spain.

CDR1 is SGHVS, CDR2 FQNEAQ, per germline. Losses at the gene ends were 5 bases for V and 6 bases for J; bases not matched to a gene: 14. The length of the CDR3 is 18 residues. The sequenced sample was peripheral blood. The gene calls are TRBV7-8 and TRBJ1-5; 12 bases match TRBD1. The receptor's source is a person aged 65-85 years with COVID-19, enrolled during active disease. The CDR3 protein is CASSTPGQGARFSQPQHF. CDR3 in DNA: TGTGCCAGCAGCACTCCGGGACAGGGGGCGCGATTCAGTCAGCCCCAGCATTTT.